This TCR beta chain appears in the sequencing data of a study of PD-1 blockade in mismatch repair-deficient tumors. Study summary: All were previously treated, progressing patients with 12 mismatch repair-deficient cancer types.

Concerning this clone itself: No antigen is known for it.

Mismatch repair deficiency was confirmed in all patients, by PCR or immunohistochemistry. The TCR-sequenced patients were three responders to pembrolizumab. Only in-frame clones appear in the TCRdb table, and some are missing; sequencing was by immunoSEQ multiplex PCR. The profile shows more than 85,000 clones, 70% to 85% of them singletons. Study results and caveats: After pembrolizumab, tumor-resident clones rose rapidly, then generally contracted before radiologic responses.

This sequence was found in an adult with mismatch repair-deficient cancer. Source: peripheral blood, taken 35 to 37 weeks after starting pembrolizumab.

The CDR3 DNA is TGTGCCATCAGTACTCTAGCGGGCTACAATGAGCAGTTCTTC. Its protein is CAISTLAGYNEQFF. The chain employs TRBV10-3 and TRBJ2-1, with TRBD2 identical over 8 bases. This CDR3 spans 14 amino acids. Per germline, CDR1 ENHRY and CDR2 SYGVKD. Trimming at V came to 5 bases and at J to 3 bases, leaving 3 bases not matched to a gene.